Below, 6 T cell receptor beta chains from the same sample are listed, as sequenced in a study of neoadjuvant anti-PD-1 for oral cavity cancer. TCRdb keeps only in-frame clones here, not all; method: immunoSEQ multiplex PCR. The sample contains about 68,000 clones, more than 75% of which appear only once. Time point indicated: after neoadjuvant nivolumab, at surgical resection. The sample was PBMCs, taken after nivolumab (anti-PD-1) treatment. These receptors originate from a person aged 35-79 years with oral cavity squamous cell carcinoma.

The chain employs TRBV21-1 and TRBJ2-7; the table's TRBD2 call for D was not verified on the DNA. TRBV21-1 is a pseudogene locus. The CDR3 is 15 residues long. CDR3 amino acids: CASSKFASGKDEQYF. In DNA form, the CDR3 reads TGTGCCAGCAGCAAATTTGCTAGCGGGAAAGACGAGCAGTACTTC.

The gene calls are TRBV29-1 and TRBJ2-6; D may be TRBD2 (5 bases). The CDR3 loop spans 16 amino acids. Germline V lookup: CDR1 SQVTM, CDR2 ANQGSEA. V was trimmed by 4 bases and J by 0 bases, leaving 13 bases between them. The CDR3 loop reads CSVAPTTRSGANVLTF. CDR3 coding DNA: TGCAGCGTTGCGCCGACTACCCGCTCTGGGGCCAACGTCCTGACTTTC. The entire variable domain, with the rest obtained from reference TRBV29-1 and TRBJ2-6, is as follows: SAVISQKPSRDICQRGTSLTIQCQVDSQVTMMFWYRQQPGQSLTLIATANQGSEATYESGFVIDKFPISRPNLTFSTLTVSNMSPEDSSIYLCSVAPTTRSGANVLTFGAGSRLTVL.

This chain links TRBV10-3 with TRBJ2-1, with unresolved D. Germline V gene lookup returns CDR1 ENHRY and CDR2 SYGVKD. The CDR3 length is 14 residues. The V end lost 5 bases, the J end lost 7 bases, and 15 bases lay between the germline ends. CDR3 sequence: CAISSRNGTNEQFF. CDR3 bases: TGTGCCATCAGTTCTAGGAACGGTACGAATGAGCAGTTCTTC.

The CDR3 DNA follows: TGTGCCAGCAAAGGGACAGGGCATGAAAAACTGTTTTTT. Its translation: CASKGTGHEKLFF. The chain joins TRBV6-6 to TRBJ1-4; 9 nucleotides match TRBD1. This CDR3 has 13 residues. Germline lookup yields CDR1 MNHNY and CDR2 SVGAGI (reference sequence). V shed 7 bases and J 6 bases; nucleotides not matched to a gene: 3.

The chain uses TRBV5-1 and TRBJ2-5, with TRBD1 matching 7 bases. V dropped 3 bases and J dropped 5; count of bases not matched to a gene: 4. Germline V gene lookup returns CDR1 SGHRS and CDR2 YFSETQ. The CDR3 covers 13 residues. Here the CDR3 DNA reads TGCGCCAGCAGCTCGACAGGGCTGGAGACCCAGTACTTC. It codes for CASSSTGLETQYF.

The V gene is TRBV2, the J gene TRBJ2-3; TRBD2 agrees at 12 bases. V was pared by 11 bases and J by 1 base, with 10 bases of the junction left unmatched. CDR1 SNHLY and CDR2 FYNNEI come from the germline V gene. The CDR3 extends over 16 amino acids. The CDR3 nucleotides are TGTGCCTGCACATCTAGCGGGAGGGTCGGCACAGATACGCAGTATTTT. Protein sequence: CACTSSGRVGTDTQYF.